This passage covers 10 T cell receptor beta chains from one sample sequenced in a study of T cell repertoires in cytomegalovirus infection. A single record per CDR3 protein comes from TCRdb applying MiXCR to the reads. The sample consists of roughly 920,000 distinct CDR3 sequences, 31% of them appearing once. These TCRs are of unknown antigen specificity. Sequences were derived from cultured CD8+ T cells from PBMCs, sampled from culture after CMV antigen stimulation. All receptors come from a human donor in good health (CMV status not recorded). Some clones in this sample may be carry-over from other donors' samples.

This clonotype was recorded a few times. The V and J genes are TRBV20-1 and TRBJ2-1; 9 bases align to TRBD1. Germline V gene data show CDR1 as DFQATT and CDR2 as SNEGSKA (reference sequence). This CDR3 region has 13 residues. J was trimmed by 8 bases and V by 6 bases; bases with no gene match: 8. In DNA, the CDR3 is TGCAGTGCCCCGGACAGGGGAGTGGATGAGCAGTTCTTC. Translation: CSAPDRGVDEQFF.

The CDR3 sequence is CASSPFKNEQFF. Here the CDR3 DNA reads TGTGCCAGCAGTCCTTTCAAAAATGAGCAGTTCTTC. The V call is TRBV6-2 or TRBV6-3, the J call TRBJ2-1; D is uncertain. CDR3 length: 12 amino acids. Looked up from germline, CDR1 is MNHEY and CDR2 is SVGEGT. V lost 5 bases and J 7 bases, leaving 9 bases between the germline ends.

This clonotype was counted a few times. The chain recombines TRBV7-2 with TRBJ1-6, with D perhaps matching TRBD1 (5 bases). The CDR3 contains 15 residues. V lost 1 base, J lost 10 bases, and 14 bases lay in between. The V gene's germline CDR1 is SGHTA and CDR2 FQGNSA. DNA for the CDR3: TGTGCCAGCAGCTTAGACCAGGGACCCGGGTCACCCCTCCACTTT. Protein sequence: CASSLDQGPGSPLHF.

Comment on this clonotype: At one boundary the junction diverges from the germline segment, which might be a read error. This sequence joins TRBV11-2 and TRBJ2-3; maybe TRBD2 (6 bases). Germline V gene sequence: CDR1 SGHAT, CDR2 FQNNGV. The CDR3 has 13 amino acids. CDR3 loop: CATRGESIDTQYF. The CDR3 bases are TGTGCCACACGCGGGGAAAGCATAGATACGCAGTATTTT.

V usage is TRBV29-1 and J usage is TRBJ2-3, with 10 bases fitting TRBD2. Losses at the gene ends were 0 bases for V and 2 bases for J; bases not matched to a gene: 8. The CDR3 totals 17 residues. From germline, CDR1 is SQVTM and CDR2 ANQGSEA. In DNA, the CDR3 is TGCAGCGTTGAAGAGGCTAGCGGGGGCCGAAACACAGATACGCAGTATTTT. It encodes CSVEEASGGRNTDTQYF.

The V and J genes are TRBV6-2 or TRBV6-3 and TRBJ2-5; D is perhaps TRBD1 or TRBD2 (6 bases each). The CDR3 runs 16 residues. CDR1 and CDR2 (germline): MNHEY, SVGEGT. Trimming removed 8 bases at V and 5 bases at J, with 24 bases between. The CDR3 region is CASEGVPGASRETQYF. The CDR3 DNA is TGTGCCAGCGAAGGGGTTCCGGGGGCTAGCAGGGAGACCCAGTACTTC.

The chain has TRBV20-1 and TRBJ2-5, with D uncertain. CDR1 is DFQATT, CDR2 SNEGSKA, per germline (reference sequence). V lost 2 bases and J 0 bases, leaving 19 bases between the germline ends. The CDR3 runs to 17 residues. Here the CDR3 DNA reads TGCAGTGCTAGATCGATTCGCGACACTTGGTACCAAGAGACCCAGTACTTC. As protein: CSARSIRDTWYQETQYF.

This clonotype has a handful of counts. The chain carries TRBV6-2 or TRBV6-3 and TRBJ2-2, with 11 bases lining up with TRBD2. The junction had 9 bases not matched to a gene; V was cut back by 7 bases and J by 5 bases. CDR1 is MNHEY, CDR2 SVGEGT, per germline. This CDR3 has 16 residues. CDR3 nucleotides: TGTGCCAGCACTACTAGCGGGGGCTCGAGGACCGGGGAGCTGTTTTTT. Protein sequence: CASTTSGGSRTGELFF.

The chain links TRBV28 to TRBJ2-1, with 7 nucleotides matching TRBD1. The CDR3 is 14 amino acids. Germline V gene sequence: CDR1 MDHEN, CDR2 SYDVKM. V lost 4 bases to trimming and J lost 5 bases; unmatched junction nucleotides: 5. CDR3 sequence (DNA): TGTGCCAGCAGTTACAGGGGTTGGGACAATGAGCAGTTCTTC. Translated, it gives CASSYRGWDNEQFF.

The table lists this clonotype with a few counts. The V gene is TRBV5-4, the J gene TRBJ1-2, with unresolved D. CDR3 length equals 13 residues. Trimming cost V 1 base and J 8 bases, with 12 bases left between them. Germline assignment: CDR1 SGHNT and CDR2 YYREEE (reference sequence). The CDR3, as DNA: TGTGCCAGCAGCTTGAACAGAGCCTTGGGCTACACCTTC. Protein: CASSLNRALGYTF.